One and the same sample provided the 17 T cell receptor beta chains below, sequenced in a study of persistence of HIV-infected CD4 T cells. These receptors have no known antigen. Sequencing used immunoSEQ version 4 in survey mode. Generated by immunoSEQ multiplex PCR, the TCRdb table keeps only in-frame clones and is missing some. The sample consists of about 7,000 clones, around three quarters of them appearing once. The stimulus was lysate of CMV-infected fibroblasts, 8.5 to 10 ug/mL. CD4+ T cells upregulating both CD40 ligand and CD69 were sorted as responding cells. The source material was CD4+ T cells sorted from PBMCs after approximately 19-hour stimulation, sampled from a patient who received antiretroviral therapy. These receptors all come from an adult woman with HIV who was CMV-seropositive.

The chain joins TRBV30 to TRBJ1-2, with D tentatively TRBD1 (5 bases). CDR1 is GTSNPN and CDR2 is SVGIG in the germline V gene (reference sequence). Trimming cost V 3 bases and J 8 bases, with 16 bases left between them. The CDR3 is 13 amino acids. Here the CDR3 DNA reads TGTGCCTGGAGCTCCTGGGGGGTTTGGGGCTACACCTTC. Amino acid sequence: CAWSSWGVWGYTF.

The genes are TRBV11-3 and TRBJ2-7, with 7 nucleotides matching TRBD2. The CDR3 runs to 14 residues. Trimming at V came to 3 bases and at J to 6 bases, leaving 8 bases not matched to a gene. In germline, CDR1 is SGHNT, CDR2 YENEEA. The CDR3 here is CASSFLAGEGEQYF. CDR3 bases: TGTGCCAGCAGCTTTCTGGCGGGGGAGGGCGAGCAGTACTTC.

Of note for this clone: The sample carries other DNA sequences with the same CDR3. V is TRBV19 and J is TRBJ1-1; D is perhaps TRBD1 (6 bases). V dropped 3 bases and J dropped 0 bases, with 11 bases sitting between them. Germline V CDR1 and CDR2: LNHDA, SQIVND (reference sequence). The CDR3 runs 15 residues. The CDR3, as DNA: TGTGCCAGTAGTATCGGCAGGGGAATGAACACTGAAGCTTTCTTT. Its protein product is CASSIGRGMNTEAFF.

The V gene is TRBV15, the J gene TRBJ1-2, with no clear D. The CDR3 totals 11 residues. CDR1 and CDR2 (germline): LNHNV, YYDKDF (reference sequence). Trimming left V 5 bases short and J 6 bases short, with 7 bases between. The CDR3 sequence is CATSEDNGYTF. The DNA of the CDR3 is TGTGCCACCAGCGAAGATAATGGCTACACCTTC.

This sequence joins TRBV10-3 and TRBJ1-1; TRBD1 is a possible D gene (6 bases). The CDR3 length is 14 residues. Looked up from germline, CDR1 is ENHRY and CDR2 is SYGVKD. Deletions cut 10 bases from V and 6 bases from J, with 21 bases between. This chain's CDR3 is CATKPPGGAAEAFF. For the CDR3, the DNA is TGTGCCACCAAACCCCCCGGGGGCGCGGCTGAAGCTTTCTTT.

This sequence joins TRBV6-4 and TRBJ2-1; possible D gene TRBD2, 6 bases. V lost 4 bases to trimming and J lost 0 bases, with 13 bases between them. The CDR3 contains 16 residues. From germline, CDR1 is MRHNA and CDR2 SNTAGT. DNA for the CDR3: TGTGCCAGCAGTGGCGCCGCGACTAGCTCCTACAATGAGCAGTTCTTC. Its protein is CASSGAATSSYNEQFF.

V and J are TRBV5-6 and TRBJ1-1, with 7 bases matching TRBD1. V was pared by 3 bases and J by 3 bases, with 8 bases of the junction left unmatched. The CDR3 sequence is 15 residues long. The germline V gene has CDR1 SGHDT and CDR2 YYEEEE. CDR3 sequence (DNA): TGTGCCAGCAGCTCGGTAGACAGGGAGGACACTGAAGCTTTCTTT. This codes for CASSSVDREDTEAFF.

This clone was seen just once. V gene TRBV19 combines with J gene TRBJ2-5; 7 positions agree with TRBD2. Germline-derived CDR1 and CDR2 are LNHDA and SQIVND (reference sequence). This CDR3 spans 12 amino acids. With 4 bases clipped from V and 14 bases from J, the junction kept 10 bases outside the gene matches. The CDR3 loop reads CASSTSGTIPYF. CDR3 bases: TGTGCCAGTAGTACTTCCGGGACTATCCCCTACTTC.

DNA for the CDR3: TGTGCCACCAGCAGAGAACAGGGGGCGCAAGGCTACACCTTC. Residues: CATSREQGAQGYTF. The rearrangement uses TRBV15 and TRBJ1-2; 9 bases fit TRBD1. Germline V gene data show CDR1 as LNHNV and CDR2 as YYDKDF (reference sequence). Trimming removed 0 bases from V and 8 bases from J; junction bases left unmatched: 4. This CDR3 has 14 amino acids.

The genes are TRBV6-1 and TRBJ2-7, with D tentatively TRBD1 or TRBD2 (5 bases each). The germline V and J ends were trimmed by 3 bases and 2 bases, with 8 bases remaining between them. Germline V gene data show CDR1 as MNHNS and CDR2 as SASEGT. This CDR3 contains 13 residues. CDR3 coding DNA: TGTGCCAGCAGTGACAGGGAGCCCTACGAGCAGTACTTC. Translating it yields CASSDREPYEQYF.

This chain connects TRBV7-3 to TRBJ2-1, with D possibly being TRBD2 (6 bases). V lost 4 bases and J lost 9, with 19 bases in between. The germline CDR1 and CDR2 sequences are SGHTA and FQGTGA. The CDR3 spans 15 residues. The DNA of the CDR3 is TGTGCCAGCAGCTCTACGACTACCGCGGGGAGTGAGCAGTTCTTC. As protein: CASSSTTTAGSEQFF.

This clone was seen only once. The chain employs TRBV7-9 and TRBJ2-7; D possibly corresponds to TRBD2 (6 bases). The length of the CDR3 is 20 residues. Trimming left V 6 bases short and J 1 base short, with 31 bases between. In germline, CDR1 is SEHNR, CDR2 FQNEAQ (reference sequence). The DNA of the CDR3 is TGTGCCAGCAGGAGGTTTGCGGGGACTGATCCCCGAGGGGTTTCCTACGAGCAGTACTTC. Protein: CASRRFAGTDPRGVSYEQYF.

The chain couples TRBV19 to TRBJ2-3; D gene uncertain. Trimming shortened V by 4 bases and J by 2 bases, and 10 bases separated the two germline ends. The CDR3 runs 14 residues. The germline CDR1 and CDR2 sequences are LNHDA and SQIVND (reference sequence). As DNA, the CDR3 is TGTGCCAGTAGTAGGGTCGGACCCACAGATACGCAGTATTTT. Translation gives CASSRVGPTDTQYF.

This clone was counted only a few times. The chain carries TRBV3-1 (or the pseudogene TRBV3-2) and TRBJ1-1, with D perhaps matching TRBD1 (5 bases). Germline CDR1 and CDR2: LGHDT and YNNKEL (reference sequence). V was pared by 0 bases and J by 4 bases, with 18 bases between. This CDR3 contains 17 residues. DNA for the CDR3: TGTGCCAGCAGCCAAGATTTTCTCGGAGGAAGGGGCACTGAAGCTTTCTTT. This translates into CASSQDFLGGRGTEAFF.

This clone was observed a few times. The V call is TRBV12-3 or TRBV12-4, the J call TRBJ2-1, with 8 bases that match TRBD2. With 9 bases clipped from V and 8 bases from J, the junction kept 9 bases outside the gene matches. This CDR3 contains 13 residues. The CDR3 DNA sequence: TGTGCCAGTTTGGGCGGGGGGATCTATGAGCAGTTCTTC. Its protein is CASLGGGIYEQFF.

This clone has a single count. This chain connects TRBV27 to TRBJ2-5; 12 nucleotides line up with TRBD1. The CDR3 loop spans 15 amino acids. Germline V gives CDR1 MNHEY, CDR2 SMNVEV (reference sequence). Trimming removed 4 bases from V and 5 bases from J; junction bases left unmatched: 5. Here the CDR3 reads CASSSGTGGVETQYF. The CDR3 DNA reads TGTGCCAGCAGTTCCGGGACAGGGGGCGTTGAGACCCAGTACTTC.

The rearrangement uses TRBV14 and TRBJ1-2, with D perhaps TRBD1 (6 bases). Germline lookup yields CDR1 SGHDN and CDR2 FVKESK. The CDR3 is made up of 14 amino acids. V lost 4 bases to trimming and J lost 11 bases, with 20 bases between them. The CDR3 region is CASSPLGGAGEYTF. The CDR3, as DNA: TGTGCCAGCAGCCCGTTGGGGGGCGCCGGGGAATACACCTTC.